The 20 T cell receptor beta chains below come from one sample, sequenced in a study of shared clonotypes between healthy human individuals. TCRdb keeps only in-frame clones here, not all; method: immunoSEQ multiplex PCR. The sample has about 2.4 million clones; over 85% are singletons. The sample taken for sequencing was naive CD4+ T cells from PBMCs. Subset described: CD45RA+ positively selected. The receptor source for this set is a man younger than 30 in good health. Some clones in this sample may be carry-over from other donors' samples.

The rearrangement links TRBV27 to TRBJ1-4; D is possibly TRBD1 (5 bases). Trimming took 5 bases from V and 4 from J, leaving 11 bases between them. The V gene's germline CDR1 is MNHEY and CDR2 SMNVEV (reference sequence). The CDR3 sequence is 14 residues long. CDR3 nucleotides: TGTGCCAGCAGTCGACAGCCACATAATGAAAAACTGTTTTTT. Translating gives CASSRQPHNEKLFF.

The CDR3 sequence: CASSLQGYNSPLHF. The CDR3 coding sequence is TGTGCCAGCAGCCTCCAGGGATATAATTCACCCCTCCACTTT. The J gene is TRBJ1-6, the V gene TRBV6-1, with D possibly TRBD1 on 5 matching bases. Germline V gene data show CDR1 as MNHNS and CDR2 as SASEGT. The CDR3 sequence is 14 residues long. V was pared by 6 bases and J by 4 bases, with 10 bases between.

The gene calls are TRBV5-6 and TRBJ2-5; D tentatively fits TRBD1 or TRBD2 (5 bases each). V was cut by 3 bases and J by 0 bases, with 6 bases left in between. The CDR3 length is 13 residues. Germline assignment: CDR1 SGHDT and CDR2 YYEEEE. As DNA, the CDR3 is TGTGCCAGCAGCTGGGACCACCAAGAGACCCAGTACTTC. This translates into CASSWDHQETQYF.

This chain joins TRBV15 and TRBJ2-7, with D possibly being TRBD1 or TRBD2 (5 bases each). Trimming took 7 bases from V and 5 from J, leaving 24 bases between them. The CDR3 contains 16 residues. Looked up from germline, CDR1 is LNHNV and CDR2 is YYDKDF (reference sequence). The CDR3 nucleotides are TGTGCCACCAAAGGGGCCCCTAGTACAGCGGAGAACGAGCAGTACTTC. Amino acids: CATKGAPSTAENEQYF.

The gene calls are TRBV29-1 and TRBJ2-2; D possibly corresponds to TRBD1 (5 bases). The V end was cut by 3 bases, the J end by 3 bases, with 5 bases between. The CDR3 has 12 residues. Germline CDR1 SQVTM, CDR2 ANQGSEA. The CDR3 DNA reads TGCAGCGTTGACAGGGACACCGGGGAGCTGTTTTTT. Amino acid sequence: CSVDRDTGELFF.

The chain combines TRBV19 with TRBJ2-7, with 8 bases aligning to TRBD2. This CDR3 region has 15 residues. The V segment lost 9 bases and the J segment 0 bases; nucleotides outside the gene matches: 10. Germline values: CDR1 LNHDA, CDR2 SQIVND (reference sequence). The CDR3 nucleotides are TGTGCCAGCACTATAGCGGCGGGAGGCTCCTACGAGCAGTACTTC. It translates to CASTIAAGGSYEQYF. Full variable domain (rest looked up from reference TRBV19 and TRBJ2-7): DGGITQSPKYLFRKEGQNVTLSCEQNLNHDAMYWYRQDPGQGLRLIYYSQIVNDFQKGDIAEGYSVSREKKESFPLTVTSAQKNPTAFYLCASTIAAGGSYEQYFGPGTRLTVT.

The genes are TRBV7-9 and TRBJ1-4, with 8 bases identical to TRBD1. Germline assignment: CDR1 SEHNR and CDR2 FQNEAQ (reference sequence). Germline trimming cut 5 bases from V and 6 bases from J; bases unmatched to any gene: 5. The CDR3 is made up of 14 amino acids. CDR3 nucleotides: TGTGCCAGCAGCCCACAGGGGGATTATGAAAAACTGTTTTTT. Translation gives CASSPQGDYEKLFF.

The chain employs TRBV9 and TRBJ1-2; D possibly corresponds to TRBD1 (6 bases). The germline V gene encodes CDR1 SGDLS and CDR2 YYNGEE. V lost 3 bases and J lost 4, with 16 bases in between. The CDR3 runs 15 residues. The CDR3 DNA follows: TGTGCCAGCAGCGCCGACTCGACAGGTCGCTATGGCTACACCTTC. This translates into CASSADSTGRYGYTF.

A few counts support this clone. This sequence joins TRBV6-1 and TRBJ1-4, with 7 bases lining up with TRBD1. Germline CDR1 MNHNS, CDR2 SASEGT. The CDR3 sequence is 14 residues long. Trimming took 2 bases from V and 6 from J; bases not matched to a gene: 3. CDR3 nucleotide sequence: TGTGCCAGCAGTGAAAGGGGGCGCGATGAAAAACTGTTTTTT. Its protein product is CASSERGRDEKLFF.

In the case of this clone: Other DNA sequences in this specimen translate into the identical CDR3. CDR3 in amino acids: CASSSGRSYEQYF. Here the CDR3 DNA reads TGTGCCAGCAGTTCTGGCAGGTCCTACGAGCAGTACTTC. The chain employs TRBV28 and TRBJ2-7, with D uncertain. V lost 4 bases and J lost 1, with 8 bases in between. The germline V gene has CDR1 MDHEN and CDR2 SYDVKM. The CDR3 length is 13 residues.

The chain couples TRBV5-1 to TRBJ1-4; tentatively, D is TRBD1 (6 bases). Between the trimmed V and J ends, which lost 4 bases and 6 bases, there was a span of 19 bases. The germline gives CDR1 SGHRS, CDR2 YFSETQ. The CDR3 length is 16 residues. This CDR3 reads CASSPFTGTKYEKLFF. The CDR3, as DNA: TGCGCCAGCAGCCCATTCACCGGGACAAAGTATGAAAAACTGTTTTTT.

Comments on this clone: This sample includes further DNA sequences coding for the same CDR3. The chain joins TRBV5-1 to TRBJ2-7, with a weak D call TRBD2 (6 bases). There are 14 residues in the CDR3. CDR1 and CDR2 from the germline V gene are SGHRS and YFSETQ. V dropped 0 bases and J dropped 2 bases, with 9 bases sitting between them. Here the CDR3 DNA reads TGCGCCAGCAGCTTGGGTGGGGGGACCTACGAGCAGTACTTC. Its protein product is CASSLGGGTYEQYF.

The chain is built from TRBV19 and TRBJ2-5; 9 bases agree with TRBD2. J gave up 7 bases and V 7 bases, and 13 bases lay outside the gene matches. Germline V CDR1 and CDR2: LNHDA, SQIVND (reference sequence). The CDR3 contains 15 residues. This CDR3 reads CASTPRAGGSGTQYF. As DNA, the CDR3 is TGTGCCAGTACCCCAAGGGCGGGAGGGAGTGGGACCCAGTACTTC.

V is TRBV6-1 and J is TRBJ2-2; tentative D call: TRBD2 (6 bases). This CDR3 comprises 16 residues. CDR1 MNHNS and CDR2 SASEGT come from the germline V gene. Between the trimmed V and J ends, which lost 3 bases and 0 bases, there was a span of 11 bases. Here the CDR3 DNA reads TGTGCCAGCAGTGATTTCGGGGGTACGAACACCGGGGAGCTGTTTTTT. It codes for CASSDFGGTNTGELFF.

V gene TRBV27 combines with J gene TRBJ2-7, with D perhaps TRBD1 (6 bases). The CDR3 consists of 13 residues. Looked up from germline, CDR1 is MNHEY and CDR2 is SMNVEV (reference sequence). Trimming pared 5 bases from V and 2 bases from J, leaving 10 bases between. The CDR3 sequence: CASSQQGTYEQYF. The CDR3 nucleotides read TGTGCCAGCAGTCAACAGGGCACCTACGAGCAGTACTTC.

This rearrangement joins TRBV10-2 to TRBJ2-5; D unresolved. This CDR3 comprises 13 residues. Germline V lookup: CDR1 WSHSY, CDR2 SAAADI. The germline V and J ends were trimmed by 5 bases and 1 base, with 8 bases remaining between them. The CDR3 DNA follows: TGCGCCAGCAGTCCCCACGGCCAAGAGACCCAGTACTTC. Amino acids: CASSPHGQETQYF.

The genes are TRBV27 and TRBJ1-3; D is unclear. Germline CDR1 and CDR2: MNHEY and SMNVEV (reference sequence). Trimming shortened V by 5 bases and J by 0 bases, and 11 bases separated the two germline ends. The CDR3 runs to 15 residues. In DNA form, the CDR3 reads TGTGCCAGCAGTACAGATTACTACTCTGGAAACACCATATATTTT. Protein sequence: CASSTDYYSGNTIYF.

The chain uses TRBV20-1 and TRBJ2-2; D unresolved. Looked up from germline, CDR1 is DFQATT and CDR2 is SNEGSKA (reference sequence). The CDR3 runs to 11 residues. The CDR3 region has the DNA TGCTCTAACGCGGCGACCGGGGAGCTGTTTTTT. The encoded protein is CSNAATGELFF.

This chain's CDR3 is CASSPRGVEFTDTQYF. CDR3 DNA: TGCGCCAGCAGTCCCCGAGGGGTAGAGTTCACAGATACGCAGTATTTT. The chain couples TRBV23-1 to TRBJ2-3; the D call may be TRBD1 or TRBD2 (5 bases each). TRBV23-1 is assigned to the ORF class and has an uncertain function. The CDR3 spans 16 residues. The V end was cut by 4 bases, the J end by 2 bases, with 16 bases between.

The CDR3 nucleotides are TGCGCCAGCAGCCTGGGACAGGGCCCAGACACCATATATTTT. This translates into CASSLGQGPDTIYF. This chain links TRBV5-1 with TRBJ1-3; 9 positions agree with TRBD1. Germline values: CDR1 SGHRS, CDR2 YFSETQ. This CDR3 has 14 residues. Unmatched junction bases numbered 7, after V lost 4 bases and J lost 8 bases.